This T cell receptor beta chain was observed in a study of OX40 agonist ivuxolimab in advanced cancers. Study information: Eligibility rules accepted prior anti-PD-1, anti-PD-L1 or anti-CTLA-4 therapy, and 40% had some.

Data came from immunoSEQ multiplex PCR; TCRdb stores just in-frame clones and leaves some out. The sample consists of around 62,000 clones, more than 65% of them appearing once. This CDR3 contains 15 residues. Germline-derived CDR1 and CDR2 are SGHAT and FQNNGV. Between the trimmed V and J ends, which lost 1 base and 4 bases, there was a span of 13 bases. The gene calls are TRBV11-2 and TRBJ1-2; tentatively, D is TRBD1 (6 bases). The sequence was collected from an adult with an advanced solid tumor such as melanoma, head and neck, liver or kidney cancer. Sequences were derived from CD4+ or CD8+ T cells sorted from blood, sampled in a trial of the OX40 agonist ivuxolimab. CDR3 region: CASSLGGRVSYGYTF. CDR3 nucleotides: TGTGCCAGCAGCTTAGGGGGGCGAGTGAGCTATGGCTACACCTTC.